The next 26 T cell receptor beta chains were all read from a single sample in a study of cytomegalovirus exposure and HLA in healthy donors. With 60 Vbeta and 13 Jbeta primers, the PCR was carried out. Using immunoSEQ multiplex PCR, the repertoire was profiled, and TCRdb retains in-frame clones only, with some absent. The table shows about 160,000 clones, with around four fifths occurring only once. Sequenced: PBMCs. These receptors were obtained from a man between 18 and 35 years old in good health and CMV-seronegative.

V gene TRBV27 combines with J gene TRBJ2-7, with D perhaps matching TRBD1 (6 bases). Trimming stripped 9 bases from V and 2 bases from J, with 14 bases between. Germline lookup yields CDR1 MNHEY and CDR2 SMNVEV (reference sequence). This CDR3 contains 13 residues. The DNA of the CDR3 is TGTGCCAGTTCTCCGGACAGTACCTACGAGCAGTACTTC. It codes for CASSPDSTYEQYF.

The rearrangement links TRBV4-1 to TRBJ2-4; 14 bases match TRBD2. Germline CDR1 and CDR2: MGHRA and YSYEKL. V gave up 1 base and J gave up 3 bases; unmatched junction bases: 8. The CDR3 runs 19 residues. CDR3 bases: TGCGCCAGCAGCCAAGGACTAGCGGGGGGGCTGGTGGGCAAAAACATTCAGTACTTC. Its protein product is CASSQGLAGGLVGKNIQYF.

This clone has a single count. The chain joins TRBV7-9 to TRBJ2-1, with a tentative D call TRBD1 (6 bases). This CDR3 is built from 15 residues. The germline V and J ends were trimmed by 5 bases and 0 bases, with 11 bases remaining between them. The germline CDR1 and CDR2 sequences are SEHNR and FQNEAQ (reference sequence). Here the CDR3 reads CASSPTGNSYNEQFF. DNA of the CDR3: TGTGCCAGCAGCCCTACAGGGAACTCCTACAATGAGCAGTTCTTC.

Note on this clone: Other DNA sequences within the sample encode an identical CDR3. This sequence joins TRBV30 and TRBJ2-7; the D gene is possibly TRBD1 (6 bases). This CDR3 has 14 residues. The ends were cut back, 6 bases at V and 1 base at J, with 16 bases in the middle. Germline loops: CDR1 GTSNPN, CDR2 SVGIG (reference sequence). The CDR3 nucleotides are TGTGCCTGCGCAGGGGCCGCACTATCCTACGAGCAGTACTTC. Translation gives CACAGAALSYEQYF.

This chain uses TRBV28 with TRBJ2-7; TRBD2 agrees at 7 bases. V was clipped by 4 bases and J by 0 bases; unmatched bases: 9. The CDR3 has 16 residues. Germline V lookup: CDR1 MDHEN, CDR2 SYDVKM. In nucleotides, the CDR3 is TGTGCCAGCAGTTCAATCAGCGGGACGGCCTCCTACGAGCAGTACTTC. Its translation is CASSSISGTASYEQYF. Looking up the rest from reference TRBV28 and TRBJ2-7 gives the full variable domain: DVKVTQSSRYLVKRTGEKVFLECVQDMDHENMFWYRQDPGLGLRLIYFSYDVKMKEKGDIPEGYSVSREKKERFSLILESASTNQTSMYLCASSSISGTASYEQYFGPGTRLTVT.

The rearrangement joins TRBV7-2 to TRBJ2-3, with a tentative D call TRBD2 (5 bases). Trimming took 3 bases from V and 5 from J, leaving 9 bases between them. In germline, CDR1 is SGHTA, CDR2 FQGNSA. The CDR3 runs 13 residues. The CDR3, as DNA: TGTGCCAGCAGCTTGTTACTAGGAGATACGCAGTATTTT. As protein: CASSLLLGDTQYF.

V is TRBV15 and J is TRBJ1-5; 8 bases are a match to TRBD1. The V and J ends lost 2 bases and 7 bases, in that order; junction bases with no gene match: 7. Per germline, CDR1 LNHNV and CDR2 YYDKDF (reference sequence). The CDR3 totals 15 residues. The CDR3 DNA reads TGTGCCACCAGCAGACTGGACAGGGATCTCCAGCCCCAGCATTTT. This gives the protein CATSRLDRDLQPQHF. Full variable domain (remainder filled in from reference TRBV15 and TRBJ1-5): DAMVIQNPRYQVTQFGKPVTLSCSQTLNHNVMYWYQQKSSQAPKLLFHYYDKDFNNEADTPDNFQSRRPNTSFCFLDIRSPGLGDTAMYLCATSRLDRDLQPQHFGDGTRLSIL.

V is TRBV7-9 and J is TRBJ2-5; maybe TRBD2 (5 bases). CDR3 length: 14 residues. Germline V lookup: CDR1 SEHNR, CDR2 FQNEAQ (reference sequence). The V gene lost 5 bases and the J gene lost 5 bases, with 15 bases spanning the gap. CDR3 nucleotide sequence: TGTGCCAGCAGCCCTAGGGAGCTGTGGGAGACCCAGTACTTC. Translating it yields CASSPRELWETQYF.

This rearrangement joins TRBV6-1 to TRBJ2-6; 7 nucleotides line up with TRBD1. Germline CDR1 reads MNHNS; CDR2 reads SASEGT. CDR3 size: 15 residues. Germline trimming cut 4 bases from V and 2 bases from J; bases unmatched to any gene: 2. The CDR3 sequence: CASSGTGAGANVLTF. The CDR3 nucleotides are TGTGCCAGCAGTGGAACAGGGGCTGGGGCCAACGTCCTGACTTTC.

The V call is TRBV11-2, the J call TRBJ1-1; D is unresolved. The CDR3 has 15 amino acids. CDR1 and CDR2 (germline): SGHAT, FQNNGV. V lost 1 base, J lost 1 base, and 10 bases lay in between. The CDR3 coding sequence is TGTGCCAGCAGCTTAGGGGCAGCCTGGAACACTGAAGCTTTCTTT. Translated, it gives CASSLGAAWNTEAFF.

The chain links TRBV4-3 to TRBJ2-7; possible D gene TRBD2, 5 bases. This CDR3 is 15 amino acids long. Looked up from germline, CDR1 is LGHNA and CDR2 is YSLEER. Trimming left V 0 bases short and J 5 bases short, with 14 bases between. CDR3 residues: CASSQDPTAEDEQYF. Written as DNA, the CDR3 is TGCGCCAGCAGCCAAGACCCCACGGCGGAGGACGAGCAGTACTTC.

The CDR3 DNA follows: TGTGCCAGCAGGCCGGACAGGGATCGCTACACCTTC. It specifies CASRPDRDRYTF. The V gene is TRBV2, the J gene TRBJ1-2, with 8 bases matching TRBD1. Germline CDR1 is SNHLY and CDR2 is FYNNEI. Unmatched junction bases numbered 6, after V lost 6 bases and J lost 9 bases. There are 12 residues in the CDR3.

The V gene is TRBV20-1, the J gene TRBJ1-1; D is unclear. This CDR3 contains 11 residues. V gave up 4 bases and J gave up 9 bases, with 12 bases separating them. Germline CDR1 and CDR2: DFQATT and SNEGSKA (reference sequence). The CDR3 nucleotides are TGCAGTGCTAAGGACGGACTGAAAGCTTTCTTT. Its protein is CSAKDGLKAFF.

The V call is TRBV30, the J call TRBJ1-5; D possibly corresponds to TRBD1 (6 bases). This CDR3 is 14 amino acids long. CDR1 and CDR2 (germline): GTSNPN, SVGIG (reference sequence). The V end lost 2 bases, the J end lost 0 bases, and 8 bases lay between the germline ends. This CDR3 reads CAWSRGHSNQPQHF. The CDR3, as DNA: TGTGCCTGGAGTAGGGGACATAGCAATCAGCCCCAGCATTTT.

This clone was seen once. The CDR3 DNA reads as TGTGCCAGCAGCGGGAGGGACAGGGGAAGGAGCACTGAAGCTTTCTTT. This encodes CASSGRDRGRSTEAFF. The chain combines TRBV11-2 with TRBJ1-1, with 10 bases identical to TRBD1. V lost 5 bases and J lost 4; bases outside the gene matches: 10. This CDR3 contains 16 residues. Germline CDR1 is SGHAT and CDR2 is FQNNGV.

This sequence joins TRBV27 and TRBJ1-2; D is unclear. Germline loops: CDR1 MNHEY, CDR2 SMNVEV (reference sequence). The CDR3 spans 13 residues. Trimming took 4 bases from V and 6 from J, leaving 12 bases between them. CDR3: CASSSPPSHGYTF. CDR3 coding DNA: TGTGCCAGCAGTTCCCCCCCGAGCCATGGCTACACCTTC.

The chain employs TRBV2 and TRBJ1-1; D call uncertain. The germline gives CDR1 SNHLY, CDR2 FYNNEI. Trimming stripped 5 bases from V and 0 bases from J, with 13 bases between. CDR3 length: 15 residues. CDR3 DNA: TGTGCCAGCAGTTTAGGACCGACTATGAACACTGAAGCTTTCTTT. It specifies CASSLGPTMNTEAFF.

The chain joins TRBV2 to TRBJ2-3; 15 bases are a match to TRBD2. CDR1 is SNHLY and CDR2 is FYNNEI in the germline V gene. J lost 14 bases, V lost 3 bases, and 9 bases had no gene match. CDR3 length: 15 residues. DNA of the CDR3: TGTGCCAGCAGTGAGGCCCGGACTAGCGGGGGGGCTAGGTATTTT. Translation: CASSEARTSGGARYF. The variable domain in full, with the rest retrieved from reference TRBV2 and TRBJ2-3, is EPEVTQTPSHQVTQMGQEVILRCVPISNHLYFYWYRQILGQKVEFLVSFYNNEISEKSEIFDDQFSVERPDGSNFTLKIRSTKLEDSAMYFCASSEARTSGGARYFGPGTRLTVL.

The CDR3 here is CASSIEAFQPQHF. Written as DNA, the CDR3 is TGCGCCAGCAGTATAGAAGCGTTCCAGCCCCAGCATTTT. This sequence joins TRBV4-1 and TRBJ1-5; D gene ambiguous. Germline V gene lookup returns CDR1 MGHRA and CDR2 YSYEKL. The V end lost 6 bases, the J end lost 7 bases, and 13 bases lay between the germline ends. This CDR3 has 13 amino acids.

The rearrangement links TRBV6-1 to TRBJ1-2, with D possibly matching TRBD1 (6 bases). Germline V gene data show CDR1 as MNHNS and CDR2 as SASEGT. The V gene lost 6 bases and the J gene lost 4 bases, with 18 bases spanning the gap. This CDR3 contains 15 residues. The CDR3 DNA is TGTGCCAGCAGAGTACAGGGTATGAGGGGCTATGGCTACACCTTC. This codes for CASRVQGMRGYGYTF.

This rearrangement joins TRBV4-1 to TRBJ1-4; 9 bases align to TRBD1. This CDR3 has 17 residues. Germline V gene sequence: CDR1 MGHRA, CDR2 YSYEKL. V shed 3 bases, J shed 7 bases, and the junction held 12 bases outside the gene matches. This CDR3 is CASSHPGTGIRGEKLFF. CDR3 DNA sequence: TGCGCCAGCAGCCATCCCGGGACAGGGATTAGGGGTGAAAAACTGTTTTTT.

This chain uses TRBV9 with TRBJ2-1; D uncertain. V lost 1 base, J lost 10 bases, and 9 bases lay in between. Germline CDR1 reads SGDLS; CDR2 reads YYNGEE. CDR3 length equals 12 residues. As DNA, the CDR3 is TGTGCCAGCAGCGTACCTAGGAGCGAGCAGTTCTTC. Translation gives CASSVPRSEQFF.

This sequence joins TRBV27 and TRBJ1-1, with a possible D match to TRBD1 (5 bases). The CDR3 is 14 amino acids. With 3 bases removed from V and 5 bases from J, the gap between germline ends came to 13 bases. Germline loops: CDR1 MNHEY, CDR2 SMNVEV (reference sequence). The CDR3 coding sequence is TGTGCCAGCAGTTTTGGGGCCCCGGGTACTGAAGCTTTCTTT. Its protein is CASSFGAPGTEAFF.

Only a few counts were recorded for this clone. The V gene is TRBV7-2, the J gene TRBJ2-7; TRBD2 aligns across 8 bases. Germline V gene lookup returns CDR1 SGHTA and CDR2 FQGNSA. The J segment lost 3 bases and the V segment lost 5 bases, leaving 9 bases of the junction unmatched. There are 15 residues in the CDR3. CDR3 sequence reads: CASSPFAAGGYEQYF. CDR3 sequence (DNA): TGTGCCAGCAGCCCCTTTGCGGCGGGGGGCTACGAGCAGTACTTC.

The V gene is TRBV29-1, the J gene TRBJ2-7; a possible D gene is TRBD1 (5 bases). There are 14 residues in the CDR3. Per germline, CDR1 SQVTM and CDR2 ANQGSEA. The germline V and J ends were trimmed by 0 bases and 3 bases, with 12 bases remaining between them. As DNA, the CDR3 is TGCAGCGTTGAAGATCAGGACACCCACTACGAGCAGTACTTC. It codes for CSVEDQDTHYEQYF.

The sample holds one count of this clone. V and J are TRBV14 and TRBJ1-2; TRBD1 agrees at 8 bases. CDR3 length equals 16 residues. The V and J ends lost 0 bases and 10 bases, in that order; junction bases with no gene match: 13. CDR1 is SGHDN, CDR2 FVKESK, per germline. The CDR3 DNA sequence: TGTGCCAGCAGCCAAGAAGGGCAGGGGGCTTTGTTGGTCTACACCTTC. As protein: CASSQEGQGALLVYTF.